These 10 T cell receptor beta chains share one sample of origin, sequenced in a study of Graves' ophthalmopathy and Graves' hyperthyroidism. Investigators amplified TCR beta CDR3 regions from RNA transcripts. After a first-round RT-PCR with HTBI primers, a second-round multiplex PCR was run. TCRdb fed the multiplex PCR reads into MiXCR, producing one record per CDR3 protein. The data contain about 1.2 million distinct CDR3 sequences, 35% to 40% of them singletons. What was sequenced was peripheral blood or thyroid tissue (not recorded which). These receptors came from an adult man with Graves' hyperthyroidism.

The V and J genes are TRBV25-1 and TRBJ1-1; D unresolved. This CDR3 spans 15 amino acids. The germline V gene has CDR1 MGHDK and CDR2 SYGVNS. The ends were cut back, 9 bases at V and 2 bases at J, with 19 bases in the middle. The CDR3 reads CASFSAGSFNTEAFF. The DNA for the CDR3 is TGTGCCAGTTTCTCGGCCGGTTCCTTCAACACTGAAGCTTTCTTT.

This clonotype was seen just once. With a much larger clone just one base away, this may be a read error. V and J are TRBV20-1 and TRBJ2-6; TRBD1 or TRBD2 may be the D gene (7 bases each). This CDR3 spans 17 amino acids. Germline V CDR1 and CDR2: DFQATT, SNEGSKA (reference sequence). Here the CDR3 reads CSARGGVSISGANVVTF. CDR3 sequence (DNA): TGCAGTGCCAGGGGGGGCGTCTCCATCTCTGGGGCCAACGTCGTGACTTTC.

This clonotype showed up many times. The gene calls are TRBV29-1 and TRBJ2-7, with unresolved D. Trimming removed 0 bases from V and 2 bases from J, with 11 bases in between. Per germline, CDR1 SQVTM and CDR2 ANQGSEA. This CDR3 is built from 14 residues. CDR3 sequence: CSVEDRTETYEQYF. DNA for the CDR3: TGCAGCGTTGAAGATCGGACCGAAACCTACGAGCAGTACTTC.

This chain uses TRBV6-2 or TRBV6-3 with TRBJ1-2; TRBD1 might be the D (5 bases). Trimming cost V 6 bases and J 7 bases, with 21 bases left between them. This CDR3 has 15 residues. CDR1 and CDR2 (germline): MNHEY, SVGEGT. The CDR3 sequence: CASSDLMGTKGGYTF. The CDR3 DNA reads as TGTGCCAGCAGCGACCTAATGGGGACGAAAGGTGGCTACACCTTC.

Turning to this clonotype: The CDR3 ends on some other residue instead of the conserved phenylalanine or tryptophan, so this is likely a read error. No DNA is shown, since the ends of the CDR3 on it are uncertain; the CDR3 is the one TCRdb lists. The V call is TRBV7-2, the J call TRBJ1-4; TRBD1 is taken as the D call from the table, unchecked against the DNA. CDR1 is SGHTA and CDR2 is FQGNSA in the germline V gene. Inclusive of both ends, the CDR3 amounts to 8 amino acids. CDR3 region: CASSQKTG.

The sample holds many counts of this clonotype. The chain is built from TRBV9 and TRBJ1-6; D is undetermined. The CDR3 has 16 amino acids. Germline V CDR1 and CDR2: SGDLS, YYNGEE. With 0 bases removed from V and 6 bases from J, the gap between germline ends came to 13 bases. The CDR3 coding sequence is TGTGCCAGCAGCGTAGCTGAGTGGAGCAGTAATTCACCCCTCCACTTT. It translates to CASSVAEWSSNSPLHF.

This clonotype came up many times. This chain connects TRBV7-9 to TRBJ2-2; TRBD2 aligns across 9 bases. This CDR3 is 16 amino acids long. Germline V gives CDR1 SEHNR, CDR2 FQNEAQ (reference sequence). Trimming took 3 bases from V and 6 from J; bases not matched to a gene: 8. The CDR3 DNA sequence: TGTGCCAGCAGCTTGTTTGGACTAGCGACTCCCGGGGAGCTGTTTTTT. It translates to CASSLFGLATPGELFF. The full variable domain, in which reference TRBV7-9 and TRBJ2-2 provide the parts outside the CDR3, is DTGVSQNPRHKITKRGQNVTFRCDPISEHNRLYWYRQTLGQGPEFLTYFQNEAQLEKSRLLSDRFSAERPKGSFSTLEIQRTEQGDSAMYLCASSLFGLATPGELFFGEGSRLTVL.

About this clonotype itself: No conserved phenylalanine or tryptophan ends this CDR3, so it is likely a read error. It is unclear where the CDR3 begins or ends on the DNA, so no DNA is shown, and the CDR3 is as TCRdb lists it. The genes are TRBV12-3 or TRBV12-4 and TRBJ2-5; the table gives TRBD1 as D, unverified against the DNA. The CDR3 adds up to 18 amino acids, both ends counted. The CDR3 region is CASSPTQGEGYYGYTFGS.

The chain employs TRBV7-9 and TRBJ2-3, with a possible D match to TRBD2 (6 bases). This CDR3 spans 15 amino acids. The germline V and J ends were trimmed by 0 bases and 3 bases, with 10 bases remaining between them. Germline loops: CDR1 SEHNR, CDR2 FQNEAQ (reference sequence). This CDR3 is CASSLATGLTDTQYF. CDR3 DNA: TGTGCCAGCAGCTTAGCAACCGGACTAACAGATACGCAGTATTTT.

This clonotype was detected ten times or more. The chain uses TRBV10-3 and TRBJ1-6, with 7 bases aligning to TRBD1. From germline, CDR1 is ENHRY and CDR2 SYGVKD. The CDR3 loop spans 16 amino acids. V dropped 7 bases and J dropped 0; count of bases not matched to a gene: 6. The CDR3 here is CAITPTGSSYNSPLHF. CDR3 DNA sequence: TGTGCCATCACCCCGACAGGGAGCTCCTATAATTCACCCCTCCACTTT.